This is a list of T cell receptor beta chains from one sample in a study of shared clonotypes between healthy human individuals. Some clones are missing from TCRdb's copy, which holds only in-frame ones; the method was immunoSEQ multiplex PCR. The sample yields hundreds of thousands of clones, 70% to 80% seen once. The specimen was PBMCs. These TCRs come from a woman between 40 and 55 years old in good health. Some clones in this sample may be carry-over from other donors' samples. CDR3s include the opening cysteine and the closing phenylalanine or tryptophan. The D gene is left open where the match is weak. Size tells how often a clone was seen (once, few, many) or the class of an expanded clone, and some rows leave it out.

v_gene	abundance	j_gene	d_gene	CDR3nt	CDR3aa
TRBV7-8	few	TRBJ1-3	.	TGTGCCAGCGGTAACAGCTTAGTTCCCACATACATCTCTGGAAACACCATATATTTT	CASGNSLVPTYISGNTIYF
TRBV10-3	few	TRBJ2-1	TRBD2	TGTGCCACGGCCCCTTCACTAGCGCAATACAATGAGCAGTTCTTC	CATAPSLAQYNEQFF
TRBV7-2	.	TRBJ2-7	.	TGTGCCAGCACCATTGACAGGACCTCCTACGAGCAGTACTTC	CASTIDRTSYEQYF
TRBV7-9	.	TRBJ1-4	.	TGTGCCAGCAGCTTAGTCGGGGAAAAACTGTTTTTT	CASSLVGEKLFF
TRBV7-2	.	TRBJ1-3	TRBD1	TGTGCCAGCAGCTGGGGGGACAGGGAAGATGGAAACACCATATATTTT	CASSWGDREDGNTIYF
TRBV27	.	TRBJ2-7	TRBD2	TGTGCCAGCAGCCCGACTAGCGGGAGTTACGAGCAGTACTTC	CASSPTSGSYEQYF
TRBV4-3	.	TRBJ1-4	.	TGCGCCAGCAGCCAAGTGGGGACAACGAATGAAAAACTGTTTTTT	CASSQVGTTNEKLFF
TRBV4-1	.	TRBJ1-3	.	TGCGCCAGCAGCCCCCGGGGGCCGGGAAACACCATATATTTT	CASSPRGPGNTIYF
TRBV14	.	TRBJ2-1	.	TGTGCCAGCAGCCAGAGGAGTGGACAAAATGAGCAGTTCTTC	CASSQRSGQNEQFF
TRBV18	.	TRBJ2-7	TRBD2	TGTGCCAGCTCCCGCATGACTAGCAGCTCCTACGAGCAGTACTTC	CASSRMTSSSYEQYF
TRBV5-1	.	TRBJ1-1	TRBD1	TGCGCCAGCAGCGATTCCGGGACAGGGGTCGTAACTGAAGCTTTCTTT	CASSDSGTGVVTEAFF
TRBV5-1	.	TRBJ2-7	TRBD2	TGCGCCAGCAGCTTGGCCTTAAGTGGCGGGAGAAGAATCTACGAGCAGTACTTC	CASSLALSGGRRIYEQYF
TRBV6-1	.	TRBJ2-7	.	TGTGCCAGCAGTGGTGTCTACCCCCCTTACGAGCAGTACTTC	CASSGVYPPYEQYF
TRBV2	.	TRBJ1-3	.	TGTGCCAGCAGGGGGGGTTCCAAATACTCTGGAAACACCATATATTTT	CASRGGSKYSGNTIYF
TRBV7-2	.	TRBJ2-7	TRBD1	TGTGCCAGCAGTCGAGACAGGGCCGGCTCCTACGAGCAGTACTTC	CASSRDRAGSYEQYF
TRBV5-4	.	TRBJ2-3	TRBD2	TGTGCCAGCAGCTTGTCGACTAGCGGAAGCCCTAGCACAGATACGCAGTATTTT	CASSLSTSGSPSTDTQYF
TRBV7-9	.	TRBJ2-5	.	TGTGCCAGCAGTTCTCGGGAACGGAGAGAGACCCAGTACTTC	CASSSRERRETQYF
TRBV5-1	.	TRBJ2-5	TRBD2	TGCGCCAGCACATCCCTAGCGGTGGGGCAAGAGACCCAGTACTTC	CASTSLAVGQETQYF
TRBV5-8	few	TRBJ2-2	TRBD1	TGTGCCAGCAGGACACCGGGACAGGGGAATACCGGGGAGCTGTTTTTT	CASRTPGQGNTGELFF
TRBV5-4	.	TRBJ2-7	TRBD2	TGTGCCAGCAGCAGTGGACTAGCGGGAGGAGGGGGCGAGCAGTACTTC	CASSSGLAGGGGEQYF
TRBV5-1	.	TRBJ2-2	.	TGCGCCAGCAGATCGGGGGCGGACACCGGGGAGCTGTTTTTT	CASRSGADTGELFF
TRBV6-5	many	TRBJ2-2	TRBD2	TGTGCCAGCAGTTGGGGGGGAGGCACCGGGGAGCTGTTTTTT	CASSWGGGTGELFF